The clone carrying this TCR beta chain appeared a few times. Its antigen is unknown. This sample is part of a study of CD8 T cells in ankylosing spondylitis. Trimming removed 5 bases at V and 1 base at J, with 18 bases between. Germline assignment: CDR1 MDHEN and CDR2 SYDVKM. The CDR3 is 18 residues long. TCRdb reprocessed the 5' RACE reads via MiXCR and lists one record per CDR3 protein. The data show approximately 140,000 distinct CDR3 sequences, under 45% seen once. The study, taken as a whole, reports: Within peripheral blood, clones linked to disease were CD8+ and relatively rare. A TCR beta motif made of several highly homologous variants seemed typical of ankylosing spondylitis blood. Researchers reportedly found disease-linked clones significantly enriched in matched ankylosing spondylitis synovial fluid.

V is TRBV28 and J is TRBJ2-6, with D possibly TRBD1 on 6 matching bases. The source is a male donor with ankylosing spondylitis. The sequenced material came from synovial fluid, either unsorted or a sorted T cell fraction (not recorded which). Here the CDR3 reads CASSLGTNTLSGANVLTF. The CDR3 DNA follows: TGTGCCAGCAGTCTCGGGACAAACACTCTATCTGGGGCCAACGTCCTGACTTTC.